Detailed here is one T cell receptor (beta chain). Antigen unknown. The data were taken from a study of shared clonotypes between healthy human individuals. Study details: The study used three CD4 naive, three CD4 memory, two CD8 naive and one CD8 memory plate per donor. Points from the study as a whole: Larger estimated richness was generally seen in naive subsets than in memory subsets. Sequencing of the sorted subsets was shown by rarefaction to be incomplete despite large depth.

J was trimmed by 1 base and V by 6 bases; bases with no gene match: 6. Germline CDR1 reads LNHDA; CDR2 reads SQIVND (reference sequence). The CDR3 sequence is 15 residues long. Per the authors' pipeline: Owing to the provision of junction-only sequences devoid of quality scores by immunoSEQ, filtering differed. Only in-frame clones appear in the TCRdb table, and some are missing; sequencing was by immunoSEQ multiplex PCR. From that table come the V and J calls and clone size; the DNA was used to work out D and trimming. The table has just over 2,000,000 clones, 90% to 95% seen once. Sample: naive CD4+ T cells sorted from blood. Subset in this sample: CD45RA+ positively selected. This TCR was recovered from a man younger than 30 in good health. The chain links TRBV19 to TRBJ2-1, with 7 bases lining up with TRBD1. The CDR3 nucleotides read TGTGCCAGTAGACAAGGGGGCTGGTCCTACAATGAGCAGTTCTTC. Translating gives CASRQGGWSYNEQFF.